The 5 T cell receptor beta chains below were found in one sample sequenced in a study of shared clonotypes between healthy human individuals. TCRdb's table, derived via immunoSEQ multiplex PCR, lists solely in-frame clones and lacks some. The table records some 680,000 clones, approximately 73% of them present only once. The material sequenced was memory CD4+ T cells sorted from blood. Subset reported: CD45RA-negative fraction. Receptors were obtained from a woman in her thirties in good health.

The chain is built from TRBV27 and TRBJ2-3; D gene unclear. The V gene lost 5 bases and the J gene lost 2 bases, with 11 bases spanning the gap. The CDR3 has 14 amino acids. CDR1 MNHEY and CDR2 SMNVEV come from the germline V gene (reference sequence). CDR3 sequence: CASSTPGYTDTQYF. CDR3 in DNA: TGTGCCAGCAGTACTCCAGGCTACACAGATACGCAGTATTTT.

The J gene is TRBJ2-7, the V gene TRBV5-1; D is unresolved. CDR1 and CDR2 (germline): SGHRS, YFSETQ. V was shortened by 0 bases and J by 2 bases, with 9 bases between the two germline ends. The CDR3 is made up of 14 amino acids. CDR3 amino acids: CASSLGHRPYEQYF. DNA for the CDR3: TGCGCCAGCAGCTTGGGACACCGACCCTACGAGCAGTACTTC.

The chain employs TRBV7-3 and TRBJ2-3; D is uncertain. The germline gives CDR1 SGHTA, CDR2 FQGTGA. Trimming removed 5 bases at V and 5 bases at J, with 17 bases between. The CDR3 is 15 amino acids. The CDR3 reads CASSPGGLVGDTQYF. The CDR3 nucleotides read TGTGCCAGCAGCCCGGGTGGGCTAGTTGGAGATACGCAGTATTTT. The complete variable domain, with remaining parts taken from reference TRBV7-3 and TRBJ2-3, reads GAGVSQTPSNKVTEKGKYVELRCDPISGHTALYWYRQSLGQGPEFLIYFQGTGAADDSGLPNDRFFAVRPEGSVSTLKIQRTERGDSAVYLCASSPGGLVGDTQYFGPGTRLTVL.

With regard to this clone: Other DNA sequences in the sample encode the same CDR3. The CDR3 sequence: CASSLGDRDRNTIYF. Here the CDR3 DNA reads TGCGCCAGCAGCTTGGGAGACAGGGACAGAAACACCATATATTTT. The genes are TRBV5-1 and TRBJ1-3, with TRBD1 identical over 7 bases. CDR3 length: 15 amino acids. CDR1 and CDR2 (germline): SGHRS, YFSETQ. V was pared by 0 bases and J by 5 bases, with 5 bases of the junction left unmatched.

This clone has a handful of counts. V is TRBV4-1 and J is TRBJ1-1; no clear D gene. The CDR3 sequence is 16 residues long. Looked up from germline, CDR1 is MGHRA and CDR2 is YSYEKL. Trimming left V 0 bases short and J 4 bases short, with 15 bases between. The CDR3 sequence is CASSQDEWVRRTEAFF. The CDR3 bases are TGCGCCAGCAGCCAAGACGAATGGGTGCGACGCACTGAAGCTTTCTTT.